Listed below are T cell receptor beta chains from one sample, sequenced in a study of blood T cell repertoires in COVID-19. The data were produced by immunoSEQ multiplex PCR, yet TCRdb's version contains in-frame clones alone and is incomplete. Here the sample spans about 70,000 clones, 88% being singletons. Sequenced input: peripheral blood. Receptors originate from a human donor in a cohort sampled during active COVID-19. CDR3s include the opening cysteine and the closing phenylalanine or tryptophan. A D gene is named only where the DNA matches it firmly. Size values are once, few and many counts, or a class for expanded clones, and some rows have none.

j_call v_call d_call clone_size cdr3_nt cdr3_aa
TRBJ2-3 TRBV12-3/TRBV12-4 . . TGTGCCAGCAGTTTCGTCACAGATACGCAGTATTTT CASSFVTDTQYF
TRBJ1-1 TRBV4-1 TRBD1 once TGCGCCAGCAGCCAACACGGACAGGGGGTTGGTGAAGCTTTCTTT CASSQHGQGVGEAFF
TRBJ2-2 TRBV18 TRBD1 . TGTGCCAGCTCAGCGGACAGGGGAGGAAGTATCTCCGGGGAGCTGTTTTTT CASSADRGGSISGELFF
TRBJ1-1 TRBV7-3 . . TGTGCCAGCAGCTCCGGGGGGGCGCGGACTGAAGCTTTCTTT CASSSGGARTEAFF
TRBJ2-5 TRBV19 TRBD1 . TGTGCCAGTACCACAGGGGCTCAAGAGACCCAGTACTTC CASTTGAQETQYF
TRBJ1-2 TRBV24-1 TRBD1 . TGTGCCACCAGTGTTACAGGGGGCGACTATGGCTACACCTTC CATSVTGGDYGYTF
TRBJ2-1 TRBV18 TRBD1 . TGTGCCAGCTCGCGAAGCGCGGGACAGGCCCTATACAATGAGCAGTTCTTC CASSRSAGQALYNEQFF
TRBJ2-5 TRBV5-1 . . TGCGCCAGCAGCCCCGGCCCCACTAGCTTTCAAGAGACCCAGTACTTC CASSPGPTSFQETQYF
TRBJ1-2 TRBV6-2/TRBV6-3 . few TGTGCCAGCAGTTCTACTAACATTATCGGCTATGGCTACACCTTC CASSSTNIIGYGYTF
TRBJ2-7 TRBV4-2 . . TGTGCCAGCAGCCAAGATTTGGGACTTTCCTACGAGCAGTACTTC CASSQDLGLSYEQYF
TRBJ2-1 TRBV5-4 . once TGTGCCAGCAGCATCAGCGGTCTTAACAATGAGCAGTTCTTC CASSISGLNNEQFF